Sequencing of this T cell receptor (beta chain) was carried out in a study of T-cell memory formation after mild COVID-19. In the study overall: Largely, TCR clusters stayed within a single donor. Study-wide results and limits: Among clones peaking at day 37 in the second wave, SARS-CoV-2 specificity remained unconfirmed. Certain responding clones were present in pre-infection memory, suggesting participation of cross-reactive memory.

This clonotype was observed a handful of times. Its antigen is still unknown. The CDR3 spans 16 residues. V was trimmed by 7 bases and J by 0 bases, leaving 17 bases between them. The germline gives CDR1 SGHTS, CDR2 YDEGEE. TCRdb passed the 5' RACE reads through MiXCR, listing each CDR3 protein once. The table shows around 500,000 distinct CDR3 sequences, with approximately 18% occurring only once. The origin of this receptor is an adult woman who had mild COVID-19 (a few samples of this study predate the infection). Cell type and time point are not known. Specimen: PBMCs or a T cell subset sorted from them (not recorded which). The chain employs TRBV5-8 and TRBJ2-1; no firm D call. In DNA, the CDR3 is TGTGCCAGCGGAGTGGCAGGACCTCACTCCTACAATGAGCAGTTCTTC. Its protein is CASGVAGPHSYNEQFF.